A selection of T cell receptor beta chains follows, all from one sample in a study. TCRdb called the 5' RACE reads again in MiXCR, with one record for every CDR3 protein. The profile shows around 33,000 distinct CDR3 sequences, around 22% of them singletons. The sequenced material came from memory CD4+ T cells sorted from blood. The receptor source for this set is a female donor with breast cancer. CDR3s include the opening cysteine and the closing phenylalanine or tryptophan. The order of the fields is V gene, clone size, D gene, J gene, CDR3 protein, CDR3 DNA. D genes are given only for firm matches. Clone size appears in some rows only: once, few, many, or a class for an expanded clone.

V gene: TRBV9; clone size: .; D gene: .; J gene: TRBJ2-1; CDR3 protein: CASCLGPYNEQFF; CDR3 DNA: TGTGCCAGCTGTCTCGGGCCCTACAATGAGCAGTTCTTC
V gene: TRBV7-3; clone size: many; D gene: .; J gene: TRBJ1-1; CDR3 protein: CASSPPPPQCQWGAFF; CDR3 DNA: TGTGCCAGCAGCCCACCCCCTCCCCAATGCCAGTGGGGTGCTTTCTTT
V gene: TRBV19; clone size: .; D gene: .; J gene: TRBJ2-3; CDR3 protein: CASSITGTDTQYF; CDR3 DNA: TGTGCCAGTAGTATCACGGGCACAGATACGCAGTATTTT
V gene: TRBV27; clone size: few; D gene: .; J gene: TRBJ2-7; CDR3 protein: CASSFAGNVDEQYF; CDR3 DNA: TGTGCCAGCAGTTTTGCCGGGAACGTCGACGAGCAGTACTTC
V gene: TRBV7-3; clone size: .; D gene: .; J gene: TRBJ2-2; CDR3 protein: CASSLKVPGELFF; CDR3 DNA: TGTGCCAGCAGCTTAAAAGTCCCCGGGGAGCTGTTTTTT
V gene: TRBV20-1; clone size: few; D gene: .; J gene: TRBJ2-7; CDR3 protein: CSANRRGHVYEQYF; CDR3 DNA: TGCAGTGCCAATCGCCGGGGACACGTTTACGAGCAGTACTTC
V gene: TRBV15; clone size: few; D gene: TRBD1; J gene: TRBJ1-6; CDR3 protein: CATSEGQGTNSPLHF; CDR3 DNA: TGTGCCACCAGCGAAGGACAGGGCACTAATTCACCCCTCCACTTT
V gene: TRBV27; clone size: many; D gene: .; J gene: TRBJ2-7; CDR3 protein: CASSFVGGHEQYF; CDR3 DNA: TGTGCCAGCAGTTTTGTGGGAGGCCACGAGCAGTACTTC
V gene: TRBV5-6; clone size: few; D gene: .; J gene: TRBJ2-7; CDR3 protein: CASSPWGAYEQYF; CDR3 DNA: TGTGCCAGCAGCCCTTGGGGCGCCTACGAGCAGTACTTC
V gene: TRBV6-5; clone size: few; D gene: .; J gene: TRBJ2-7; CDR3 protein: CASRPLYSALTYEQYF; CDR3 DNA: TGTGCCAGCAGACCCCTCTATAGCGCGCTCACCTACGAGCAGTACTTC
V gene: TRBV7-9; clone size: .; D gene: .; J gene: TRBJ2-2; CDR3 protein: CASSPTSANTGELFF; CDR3 DNA: TGTGCCAGCAGCCCGACATCCGCGAACACCGGGGAGCTGTTTTTT
V gene: TRBV7-9; clone size: .; D gene: .; J gene: TRBJ2-7; CDR3 protein: CASSLEIGLPYEQYF; CDR3 DNA: TGTGCCAGCAGCTTAGAAATCGGACTCCCCTACGAGCAGTACTTC
V gene: TRBV28; clone size: many; D gene: TRBD2; J gene: TRBJ2-7; CDR3 protein: CASSLSSGRYEQYF; CDR3 DNA: TGTGCCAGCAGCCTATCTAGCGGGAGATACGAGCAGTACTTC
V gene: TRBV20-1; clone size: .; D gene: .; J gene: TRBJ2-7; CDR3 protein: CSARPSQGGIYGEQYF; CDR3 DNA: TGCAGTGCTAGACCCTCGCAGGGTGGGATTTACGGTGAGCAGTACTTC
V gene: TRBV7-9; clone size: few; D gene: .; J gene: TRBJ2-1; CDR3 protein: CASSLTVGSYNEQFF; CDR3 DNA: TGTGCCAGCAGCTTGACGGTAGGCTCCTACAATGAGCAGTTCTTC
V gene: TRBV9; clone size: few; D gene: TRBD2; J gene: TRBJ2-3; CDR3 protein: CASSVETSGASTDTQYF; CDR3 DNA: TGTGCCAGCAGCGTAGAAACTAGCGGGGCCAGCACAGATACGCAGTATTTT
V gene: TRBV7-9; clone size: few; D gene: .; J gene: TRBJ1-2; CDR3 protein: CASSAIYDSHGYTF; CDR3 DNA: TGTGCCAGCAGCGCTATTTATGACAGCCATGGCTACACCTTC
V gene: TRBV5-5; clone size: .; D gene: .; J gene: TRBJ2-1; CDR3 protein: CASSLESRSYNEQFF; CDR3 DNA: TGTGCCAGCAGCTTGGAGTCCCGCTCCTACAATGAGCAGTTCTTC
V gene: TRBV30; clone size: .; D gene: .; J gene: TRBJ2-2; CDR3 protein: CAWKIGWTGELFF; CDR3 DNA: TGTGCCTGGAAAATTGGGTGGACCGGGGAGCTGTTTTTT
V gene: TRBV28; clone size: many; D gene: TRBD1; J gene: TRBJ2-7; CDR3 protein: CASCTGGNEQYF; CDR3 DNA: TGTGCCAGCTGTACAGGGGGCAACGAGCAGTACTTC
V gene: TRBV7-9; clone size: .; D gene: .; J gene: TRBJ1-1; CDR3 protein: CALTALNTEAFF; CDR3 DNA: TGTGCCTTGACAGCCCTGAACACTGAAGCTTTCTTT
V gene: TRBV20-1; clone size: .; D gene: .; J gene: TRBJ2-7; CDR3 protein: CSARDLDSYEQYF; CDR3 DNA: TGCAGTGCTAGAGATCTGGACAGCTACGAGCAGTACTTC
V gene: TRBV9; clone size: .; D gene: TRBD1; J gene: TRBJ1-4; CDR3 protein: CASSLTTGQGGEKLFF; CDR3 DNA: TGTGCCAGCAGTCTAACCACCGGACAGGGTGGCGAAAAACTGTTTTTT
V gene: TRBV6-5; clone size: .; D gene: .; J gene: TRBJ1-4; CDR3 protein: CASSREGGEKLFF; CDR3 DNA: TGTGCCAGCAGCCGGGAGGGAGGTGAAAAACTGTTTTTT